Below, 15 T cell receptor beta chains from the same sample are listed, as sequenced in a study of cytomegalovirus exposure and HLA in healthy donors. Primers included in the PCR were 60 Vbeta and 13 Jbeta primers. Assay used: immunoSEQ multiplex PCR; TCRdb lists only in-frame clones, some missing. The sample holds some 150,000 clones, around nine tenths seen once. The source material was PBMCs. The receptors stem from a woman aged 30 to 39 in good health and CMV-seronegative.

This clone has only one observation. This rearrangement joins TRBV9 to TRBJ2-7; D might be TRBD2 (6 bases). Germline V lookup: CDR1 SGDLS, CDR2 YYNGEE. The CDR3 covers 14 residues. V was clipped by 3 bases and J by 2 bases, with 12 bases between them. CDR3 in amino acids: CASSASVRPYEQYF. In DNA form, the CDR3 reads TGTGCCAGCAGCGCTAGCGTTCGACCCTACGAGCAGTACTTC.

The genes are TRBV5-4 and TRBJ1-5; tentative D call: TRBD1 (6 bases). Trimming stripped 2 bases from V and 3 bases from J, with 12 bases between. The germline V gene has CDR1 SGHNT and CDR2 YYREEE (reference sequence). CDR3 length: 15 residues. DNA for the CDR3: TGTGCCAGCAGCTTCGGAGCAGGGGTCAATCAGCCCCAGCATTTT. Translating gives CASSFGAGVNQPQHF. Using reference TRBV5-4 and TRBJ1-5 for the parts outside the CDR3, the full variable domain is ETGVTQSPTHLIKTRGQQVTLRCSSQSGHNTVSWYQQALGQGPQFIFQYYREEENGRGNFPPRFSGLQFPNYSSELNVNALELDDSALYLCASSFGAGVNQPQHFGDGTRLSIL.

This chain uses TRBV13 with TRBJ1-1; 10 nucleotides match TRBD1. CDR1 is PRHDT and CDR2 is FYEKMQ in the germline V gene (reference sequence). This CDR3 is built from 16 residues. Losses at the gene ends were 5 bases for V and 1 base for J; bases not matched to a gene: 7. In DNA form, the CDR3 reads TGTGCCAGCAGCACCAGTCGGACAGGGGGGAACACTGAAGCTTTCTTT. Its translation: CASSTSRTGGNTEAFF. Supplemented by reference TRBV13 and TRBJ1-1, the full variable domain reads AAGVIQSPRHLIKEKRETATLKCYPIPRHDTVYWYQQGPGQDPQFLISFYEKMQSDKGSIPDRFSAQQFSDYHSELNMSSLELGDSALYFCASSTSRTGGNTEAFFGQGTRLTVV.

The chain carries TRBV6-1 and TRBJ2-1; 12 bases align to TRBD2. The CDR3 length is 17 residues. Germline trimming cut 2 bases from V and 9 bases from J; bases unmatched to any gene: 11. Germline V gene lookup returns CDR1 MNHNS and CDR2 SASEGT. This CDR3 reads CASSELAGGPSLSEQFF. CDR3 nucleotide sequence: TGTGCCAGCAGTGAACTAGCGGGGGGGCCATCGCTCAGTGAGCAGTTCTTC.

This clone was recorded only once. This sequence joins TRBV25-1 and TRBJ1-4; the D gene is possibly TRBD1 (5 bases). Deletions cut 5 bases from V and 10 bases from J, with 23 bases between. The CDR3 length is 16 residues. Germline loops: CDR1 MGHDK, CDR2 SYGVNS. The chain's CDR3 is CASSNPREGSSGKLFF. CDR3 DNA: TGTGCCAGCAGTAACCCCAGGGAGGGGTCGTCTGGAAAACTGTTTTTT.

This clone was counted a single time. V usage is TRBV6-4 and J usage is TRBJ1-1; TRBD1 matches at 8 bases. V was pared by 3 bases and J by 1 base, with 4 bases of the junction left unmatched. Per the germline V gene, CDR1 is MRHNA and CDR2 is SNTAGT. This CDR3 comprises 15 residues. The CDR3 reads CASSEGTGPNTEAFF. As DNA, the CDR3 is TGTGCCAGCAGTGAAGGGACAGGTCCGAACACTGAAGCTTTCTTT.

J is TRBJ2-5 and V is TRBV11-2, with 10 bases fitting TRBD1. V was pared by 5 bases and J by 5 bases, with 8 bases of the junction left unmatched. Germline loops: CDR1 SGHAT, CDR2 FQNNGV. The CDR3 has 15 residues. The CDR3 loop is CASSPDRGRVETQYF. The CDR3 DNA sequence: TGTGCCAGCAGCCCTGACAGGGGGCGAGTGGAGACCCAGTACTTC.

CDR3 nucleotide sequence: TGCAGCGTGCAGAACCGGGGGAGAAATGAAAAACTGTTTTTT. Its translation is CSVQNRGRNEKLFF. The gene calls are TRBV29-1 and TRBJ1-4; possible D gene TRBD1, 5 bases. Between the trimmed V and J ends, which lost 6 bases and 5 bases, there was a span of 16 bases. This CDR3 is built from 14 residues. The germline gives CDR1 SQVTM, CDR2 ANQGSEA.

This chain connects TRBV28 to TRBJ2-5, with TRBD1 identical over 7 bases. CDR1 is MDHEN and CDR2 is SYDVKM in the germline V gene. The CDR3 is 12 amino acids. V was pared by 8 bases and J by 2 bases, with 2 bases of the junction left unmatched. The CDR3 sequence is CASQGVQETQYF. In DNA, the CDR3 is TGTGCCAGCCAGGGGGTTCAAGAGACCCAGTACTTC.

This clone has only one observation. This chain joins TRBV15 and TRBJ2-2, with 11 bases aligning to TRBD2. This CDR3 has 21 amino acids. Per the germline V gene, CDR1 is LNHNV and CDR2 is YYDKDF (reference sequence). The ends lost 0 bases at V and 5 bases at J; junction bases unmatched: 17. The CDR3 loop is CATSRDPQGTSGRGRTGELFF. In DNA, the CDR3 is TGTGCCACCAGCAGAGATCCCCAGGGGACTAGCGGAAGGGGGCGGACCGGGGAGCTGTTTTTT.

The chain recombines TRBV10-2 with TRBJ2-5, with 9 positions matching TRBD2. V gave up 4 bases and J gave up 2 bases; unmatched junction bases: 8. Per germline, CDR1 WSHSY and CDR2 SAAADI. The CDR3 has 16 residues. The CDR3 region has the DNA TGCGCCAGCAGTGGGCCGACTAGCGGAGCACAAGAGACCCAGTACTTC. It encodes CASSGPTSGAQETQYF.

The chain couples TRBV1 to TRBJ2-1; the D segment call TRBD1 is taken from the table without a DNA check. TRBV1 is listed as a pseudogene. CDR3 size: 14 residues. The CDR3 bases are TGCACCAGCAGCCATAATAAACAGTGCAATGAGCAGTTCTTC. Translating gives CTSSHNKQCNEQFF.

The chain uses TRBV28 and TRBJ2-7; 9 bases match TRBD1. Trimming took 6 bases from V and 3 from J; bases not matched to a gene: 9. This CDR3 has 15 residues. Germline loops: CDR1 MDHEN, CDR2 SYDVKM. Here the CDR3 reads CASSSLGDRDYEQYF. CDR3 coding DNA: TGTGCCAGCAGCTCCCTGGGGGACAGGGACTACGAGCAGTACTTC.

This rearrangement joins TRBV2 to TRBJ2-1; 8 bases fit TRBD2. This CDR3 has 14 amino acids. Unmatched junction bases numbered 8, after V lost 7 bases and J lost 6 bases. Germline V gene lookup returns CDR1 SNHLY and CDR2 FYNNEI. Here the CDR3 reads CASMKRERGNEQFF. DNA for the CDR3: TGTGCCAGCATGAAGCGGGAGAGGGGCAATGAGCAGTTCTTC.

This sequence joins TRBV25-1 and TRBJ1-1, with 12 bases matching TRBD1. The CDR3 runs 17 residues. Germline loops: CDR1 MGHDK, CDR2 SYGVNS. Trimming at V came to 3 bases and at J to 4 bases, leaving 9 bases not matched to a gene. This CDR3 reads CASSEAGTGGVGTEAFF. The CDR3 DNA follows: TGTGCCAGCAGTGAGGCGGGGACAGGGGGCGTCGGCACTGAAGCTTTCTTT.